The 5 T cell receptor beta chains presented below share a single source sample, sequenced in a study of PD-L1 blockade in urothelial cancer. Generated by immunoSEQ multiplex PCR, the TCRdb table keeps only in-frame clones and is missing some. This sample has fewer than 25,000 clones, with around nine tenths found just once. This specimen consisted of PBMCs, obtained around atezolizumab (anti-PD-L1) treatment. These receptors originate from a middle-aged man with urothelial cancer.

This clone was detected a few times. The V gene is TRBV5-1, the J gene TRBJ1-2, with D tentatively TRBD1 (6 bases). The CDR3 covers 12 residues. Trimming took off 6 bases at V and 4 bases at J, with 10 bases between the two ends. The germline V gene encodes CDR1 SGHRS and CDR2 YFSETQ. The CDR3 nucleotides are TGCGCCAGCACCGTAGGGGGCTATGGCTACACCTTC. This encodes CASTVGGYGYTF.

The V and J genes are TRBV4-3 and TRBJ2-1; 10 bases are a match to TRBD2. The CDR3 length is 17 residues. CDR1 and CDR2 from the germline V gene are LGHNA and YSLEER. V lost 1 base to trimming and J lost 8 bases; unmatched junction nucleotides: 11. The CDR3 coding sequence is TGCGCCAGCAGCCAAGGCGGAACTAGCGGGATACGGGATGAGCAGTTCTTC. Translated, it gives CASSQGGTSGIRDEQFF.

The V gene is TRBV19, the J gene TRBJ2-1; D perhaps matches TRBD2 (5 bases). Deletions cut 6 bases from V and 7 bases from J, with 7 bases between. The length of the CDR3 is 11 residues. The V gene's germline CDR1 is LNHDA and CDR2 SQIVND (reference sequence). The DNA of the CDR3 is TGTGCCAGTAGGAGGGAGAATGAGCAGTTCTTC. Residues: CASRRENEQFF.

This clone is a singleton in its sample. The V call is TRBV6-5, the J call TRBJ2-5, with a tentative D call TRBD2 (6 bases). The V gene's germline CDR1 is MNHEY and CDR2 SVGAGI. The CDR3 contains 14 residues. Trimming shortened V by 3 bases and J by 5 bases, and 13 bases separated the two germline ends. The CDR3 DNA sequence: TGTGCCAGCAGTTATAGCGGCGGAGAGGAGACCCAGTACTTC. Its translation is CASSYSGGEETQYF.

The DNA for the CDR3 is TGTGCCAGCAGGCCCGAGGGGACAGCGAACACTGAAGCTTTCTTT. Protein: CASRPEGTANTEAFF. The chain uses TRBV6-4 and TRBJ1-1, with 7 positions matching TRBD1. The germline V gene has CDR1 MRHNA and CDR2 SNTAGT. After removal of 6 bases from V and 1 base from J, the junction contained 8 bases not matched to a gene. This CDR3 has 15 residues.